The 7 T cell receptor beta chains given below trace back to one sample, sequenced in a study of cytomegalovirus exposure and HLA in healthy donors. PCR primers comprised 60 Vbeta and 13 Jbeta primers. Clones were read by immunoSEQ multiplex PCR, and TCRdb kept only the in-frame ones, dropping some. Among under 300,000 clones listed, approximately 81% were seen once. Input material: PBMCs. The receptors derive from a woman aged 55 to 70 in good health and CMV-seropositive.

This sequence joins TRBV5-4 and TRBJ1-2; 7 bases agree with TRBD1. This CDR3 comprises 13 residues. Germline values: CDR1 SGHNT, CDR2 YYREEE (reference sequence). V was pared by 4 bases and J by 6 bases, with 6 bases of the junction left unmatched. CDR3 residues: CASSATGDHGYTF. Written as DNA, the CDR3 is TGTGCCAGCAGCGCAACAGGGGATCATGGCTACACCTTC.

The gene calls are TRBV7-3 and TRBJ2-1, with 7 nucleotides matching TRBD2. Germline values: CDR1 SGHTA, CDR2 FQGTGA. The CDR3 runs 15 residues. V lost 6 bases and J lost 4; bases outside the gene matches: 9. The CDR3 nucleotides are TGTGCCAGCAGTTCAATTAGCGGGTTTTACAATGAGCAGTTCTTC. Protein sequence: CASSSISGFYNEQFF.

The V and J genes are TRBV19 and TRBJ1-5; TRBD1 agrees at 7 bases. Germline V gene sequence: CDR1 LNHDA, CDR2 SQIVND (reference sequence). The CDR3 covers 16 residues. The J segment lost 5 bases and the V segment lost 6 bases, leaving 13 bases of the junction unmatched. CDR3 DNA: TGTGCCAGTAGGAACTACAGGGGCGGGCTTTATCAGCCCCAGCATTTT. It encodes CASRNYRGGLYQPQHF.

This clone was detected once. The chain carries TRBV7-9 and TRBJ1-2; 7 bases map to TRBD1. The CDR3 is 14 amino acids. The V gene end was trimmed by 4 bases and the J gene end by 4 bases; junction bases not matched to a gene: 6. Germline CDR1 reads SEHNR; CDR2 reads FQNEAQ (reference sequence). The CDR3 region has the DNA TGTGCCAGCAGCTACCAGGGGACAGCCTATGGCTACACCTTC. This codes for CASSYQGTAYGYTF.

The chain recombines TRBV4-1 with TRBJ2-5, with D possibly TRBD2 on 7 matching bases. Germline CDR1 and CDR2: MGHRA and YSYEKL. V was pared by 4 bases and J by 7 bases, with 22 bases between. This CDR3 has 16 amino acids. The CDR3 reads CASSPGGTRTQGTQYF. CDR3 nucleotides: TGCGCCAGCAGCCCCGGGGGGACACGGACCCAGGGGACCCAGTACTTC.

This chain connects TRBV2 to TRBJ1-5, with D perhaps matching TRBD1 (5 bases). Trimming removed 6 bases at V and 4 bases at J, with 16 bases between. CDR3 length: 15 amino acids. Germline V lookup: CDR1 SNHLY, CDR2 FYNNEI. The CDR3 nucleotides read TGTGCCAGCAGAGGATCGGGGGGGTTTAATCAGCCCCAGCATTTT. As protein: CASRGSGGFNQPQHF.

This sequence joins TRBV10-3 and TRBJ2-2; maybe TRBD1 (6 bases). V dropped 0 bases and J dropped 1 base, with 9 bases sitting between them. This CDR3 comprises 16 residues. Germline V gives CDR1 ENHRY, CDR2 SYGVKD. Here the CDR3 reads CAISESGQWNTGELFF. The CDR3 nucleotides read TGTGCCATCAGTGAGTCCGGACAGTGGAACACCGGGGAGCTGTTTTTT.